Listed below are T cell receptor beta chains from one sample, sequenced in a study of T cell clusters in autoimmune cytopenias. From its re-call of the multiplex PCR reads, TCRdb lists each CDR3 protein once, without DNA. In all, the sample yields several thousand distinct CDR3 sequences. The same data also went into a second study, on T cell repertoires in aging, cancer and after chemotherapy.

Sequences were obtained from peripheral blood. Receptor source: a human donor in good health. The CDR3 runs from the conserved cysteine through the conserved F or W. Clone size is shown for a subset of rows, as once, few, many or a class of expanded clone.

v_call	clone_size	cdr3_length	j_call	cdr3_aa
TRBV6-5	-	17	TRBJ2-7	CASSYSSWGVLSYEQYF
TRBV15	medium-sized	14	TRBJ1-5	CAPKPGISNQPQHF
TRBV29-1	medium-sized	13	TRBJ1-1	CSGWTGRNTEAFF
TRBV6-2/TRBV6-3	medium-sized	15	TRBJ2-7	CASTDPGTGIYEQYF
TRBV11-2	-	14	TRBJ2-5	CASSLGRQEETQYF
TRBV7-2	-	14	TRBJ2-2	CASSLAGGPGELFF
TRBV5-1	-	16	TRBJ1-2	CASSLAQSGGVYGYTF
TRBV21-1	-	15	TRBJ2-5	CASSKRGGPQETQYF
TRBV5-1	-	14	TRBJ2-3	CASSLAGRPDTQYF
TRBV4-1	-	16	TRBJ2-2	CASSQDIGWETGELFF
TRBV9	-	14	TRBJ1-1	CASSPGTVNTEAFF
TRBV18	-	15	TRBJ2-1	CASSGRDREKNEQFF
TRBV7-2	-	15	TRBJ1-6	CASSPQGTGGSPLHF
TRBV7-2	-	15	TRBJ1-5	CASSLSLGGNQPQHF
TRBV4-1	-	15	TRBJ2-3	CASSQETPRRDTQYF
TRBV20-1	-	19	TRBJ2-1	CSAPAPLVRGGLSEDEQFF
TRBV6-5	medium-sized	15	TRBJ2-1	CASSYSYRVGNEQFF
TRBV5-5	medium-sized	15	TRBJ2-7	CASSLGASGAYEQYF
TRBV6-2/TRBV6-3	medium-sized	14	TRBJ2-5	CASTELLWEETQYF
TRBV6-1	-	13	TRBJ2-1	CASSELALGEQFF
TRBV7-2	-	14	TRBJ1-5	CASSSLSGAQPQHF
TRBV5-1	-	16	TRBJ1-2	CASSFQTVTGVRGYTF
TRBV5-1	-	15	TRBJ2-1	CASSLLGQTYNEQFF
TRBV18	-	14	TRBJ1-1	CASSPAGENTEAFF
TRBV5-1	-	13	TRBJ1-1	CASSLDRDTEAFF
TRBV11-2	-	13	TRBJ2-3	CASSRVATDTQYF
TRBV7-2	-	15	TRBJ2-7	CASSLSMAVNYEQYF
TRBV18	-	19	TRBJ1-1	CASSPTPPGTGGAVTEAFF
TRBV7-9	-	13	TRBJ1-1	CASSFPTATEAFF
TRBV6-5	medium-sized	14	TRBJ1-1	CASRKQGMNTEAFF
TRBV18	-	13	TRBJ1-2	CASSSGQAGGYTF
TRBV5-4	-	15	TRBJ2-5	CASSLRIGAVETQYF
TRBV5-4	medium-sized	15	TRBJ2-7	CASSFRDRDSYEQYF
TRBV6-6	medium-sized	15	TRBJ2-5	CASSLNRVGSETQYF
TRBV6-1	-	14	TRBJ1-2	CASRVSQSSYGYTF
TRBV7-2	-	13	TRBJ2-7	CASSLVPAYEQYF
TRBV6-4	-	15	TRBJ1-5	CASSDGTRSDQPQHF
TRBV18	-	15	TRBJ2-5	CASTAVPPIQETQYF
TRBV19	-	15	TRBJ2-5	CASSIGTGGRETQYF
TRBV6-5	medium-sized	17	TRBJ2-1	CASSYRGTGASYNEQFF
TRBV7-6	-	16	TRBJ1-3	CASSQKRGSSGNTIYF
TRBV7-6	medium-sized	11	TRBJ2-5	CASSLKETQYF
TRBV20-1	-	13	TRBJ2-7	CSASGPRAYEQYF
TRBV6-6	-	15	TRBJ2-7	CASSTQGTGFYEQYF
TRBV5-4	-	15	TRBJ2-7	CASSLGGRRNQEQYF
TRBV4-2	-	18	TRBJ1-3	CASSQVASTGSSGNTIYF
TRBV5-6	-	15	TRBJ2-3	CASSTQGVDTDTQYF
TRBV20-1	-	14	TRBJ1-5	CSATKDRLYQPQHF
TRBV5-5	-	11	TRBJ2-7	CASSLVYEQYF